This T cell receptor (beta chain) was captured in a study of OX40 agonist ivuxolimab in advanced cancers. Overall study context: Aged about 23 to 90 with a mean of approximately 60 years, they were more than 80% male. Regarding the study as a whole: Relative to CD4+, CD8+ T cells held more expanded clones on average.

Assay: immunoSEQ multiplex PCR; the TCRdb copy retains only in-frame clones and omits some. The data hold tens of thousands of clones, with around 90% observed a single time. As concerns this clone: Its target is unknown.

V was clipped by 3 bases and J by 2 bases; unmatched bases: 6. CDR3 length: 17 amino acids. CDR1 is SGHTA, CDR2 FQGNSA, per germline. The gene calls are TRBV7-2 and TRBJ2-6; 8 nucleotides match TRBD1. The receptor was derived from an adult with an advanced solid tumor such as melanoma, head and neck, liver or kidney cancer. This material consisted of CD4+ or CD8+ T cells sorted from blood, taken in a trial of the OX40 agonist ivuxolimab. The CDR3: CASSFQGALTGANVLTF. In DNA form, the CDR3 reads TGTGCCAGCAGCTTTCAGGGGGCGCTTACTGGGGCCAACGTCCTGACTTTC.